The 2 T cell receptor beta chains below come from one sample, sequenced in a study of blood T cell repertoires in COVID-19. Data came from immunoSEQ multiplex PCR; TCRdb stores just in-frame clones and leaves some out. The sample includes tens of thousands of clones, 70% to 90% seen only once; the top ten take under 15%. Sequencing was done on a sample of peripheral blood. The receptors shown here come from a human donor in a cohort sampled during active COVID-19.

The CDR3 sequence: CASSLGGPNTEAFF. The CDR3 DNA reads TGTGCCAGCAGCCTCGGGGGACCGAACACTGAAGCTTTCTTT. The chain uses TRBV11-2 and TRBJ1-1; D is possibly TRBD1 (5 bases). Between the trimmed V and J ends, which lost 5 bases and 1 base, there was a span of 11 bases. The CDR3 is 14 amino acids. Per germline, CDR1 SGHAT and CDR2 FQNNGV.

The chain uses TRBV5-1 and TRBJ2-7, with D possibly TRBD1 on 7 matching bases. The germline V and J ends were trimmed by 0 bases and 2 bases, with 18 bases remaining between them. The V gene's germline CDR1 is SGHRS and CDR2 YFSETQ. The CDR3 length is 17 residues. This CDR3 is CASSLARGQGGTYEQYF. Here the CDR3 DNA reads TGCGCCAGCAGCTTGGCCCGAGGGCAGGGGGGTACCTACGAGCAGTACTTC.